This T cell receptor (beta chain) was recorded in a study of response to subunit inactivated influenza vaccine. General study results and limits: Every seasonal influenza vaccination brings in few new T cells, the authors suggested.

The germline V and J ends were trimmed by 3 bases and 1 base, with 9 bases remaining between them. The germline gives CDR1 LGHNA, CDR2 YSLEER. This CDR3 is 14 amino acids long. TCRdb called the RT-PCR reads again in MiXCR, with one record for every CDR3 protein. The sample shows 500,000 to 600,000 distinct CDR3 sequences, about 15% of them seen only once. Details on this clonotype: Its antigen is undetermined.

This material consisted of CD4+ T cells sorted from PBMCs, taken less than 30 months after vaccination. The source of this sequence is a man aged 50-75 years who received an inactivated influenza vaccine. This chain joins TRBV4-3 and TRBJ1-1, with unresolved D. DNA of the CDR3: TGCGCCAGCAGCCAGGCATACAGGAACACTGAAGCTTTCTTT. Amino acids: CASSQAYRNTEAFF.